This passage covers 14 T cell receptor beta chains from one sample sequenced in a study of cytomegalovirus exposure and HLA in healthy donors. This PCR relied on a set of 60 Vbeta primers and 13 Jbeta primers. The data were produced by immunoSEQ multiplex PCR, yet TCRdb's version contains in-frame clones alone and is incomplete. The table shows 100,000 to 150,000 clones, with under 85% occurring only once. The sample taken for sequencing was PBMCs. The receptors here all came from a woman in her 50s in good health and CMV-seropositive.

The chain employs TRBV13 and TRBJ2-2; 11 bases fit TRBD2. This CDR3 is 18 amino acids long. Germline V lookup: CDR1 PRHDT, CDR2 FYEKMQ (reference sequence). V shed 5 bases and J 0 bases; nucleotides not matched to a gene: 8. The CDR3 spells CASSASRLAGSNTGELFF. The CDR3 DNA follows: TGTGCCAGCAGCGCGTCCAGACTAGCGGGATCGAACACCGGGGAGCTGTTTTTT.

The rearrangement uses TRBV5-8 and TRBJ2-5; D gene unclear. Germline V lookup: CDR1 SGHTS, CDR2 YDEGEE. Trimming cost V 4 bases and J 6 bases, with 7 bases left between them. There are 11 residues in the CDR3. CDR3 DNA: TGTGCCAGCAGCGTCGCGAAGACCCAGTACTTC. Translated: CASSVAKTQYF.

V gene TRBV29-1 combines with J gene TRBJ2-3; 8 bases are shared with TRBD1. With 3 bases clipped from V and 8 bases from J, the junction kept 22 bases outside the gene matches. The length of the CDR3 is 18 residues. CDR1 is SQVTM, CDR2 ANQGSEA, per germline. The CDR3 nucleotides are TGCAGCGTTGAGGCTTTTGGAGGACAGGGTCTTACTCATAGTACGCAGTATTTT. As protein: CSVEAFGGQGLTHSTQYF.

The chain is built from TRBV30 and TRBJ2-4; TRBD2 matches at 7 bases. V was clipped by 0 bases and J by 1 base; unmatched bases: 12. This CDR3 contains 18 residues. Germline lookup yields CDR1 GTSNPN and CDR2 SVGIG (reference sequence). DNA of the CDR3: TGTGCCTGGAGTGTACCCAGCGGGACTATCCTGGCCAAAAACATTCAGTACTTC. Protein: CAWSVPSGTILAKNIQYF.

The chain has TRBV2 and TRBJ1-1; 7 bases fit TRBD1. Looked up from germline, CDR1 is SNHLY and CDR2 is FYNNEI. This CDR3 comprises 17 residues. With V trimmed by 4 bases and J by 1 base, 12 bases remained unmatched. CDR3 sequence: CASSVFGRGMSNTEAFF. As DNA, the CDR3 is TGTGCCAGCAGTGTGTTTGGCAGGGGGATGTCGAACACTGAAGCTTTCTTT. Full variable domain (outside the CDR3, taken from reference TRBV2 and TRBJ1-1): EPEVTQTPSHQVTQMGQEVILRCVPISNHLYFYWYRQILGQKVEFLVSFYNNEISEKSEIFDDQFSVERPDGSNFTLKIRSTKLEDSAMYFCASSVFGRGMSNTEAFFGQGTRLTVV.

The chain has TRBV2 and TRBJ2-7, with D tentatively TRBD2 (6 bases). V was cut by 6 bases and J by 6 bases, with 18 bases left in between. The CDR3 consists of 14 residues. The germline V gene has CDR1 SNHLY and CDR2 FYNNEI. CDR3 nucleotide sequence: TGTGCCAGCAGCCTTCGGGGCGGGGTGGGCGAGCAGTACTTC. Translated, it gives CASSLRGGVGEQYF.

The DNA for the CDR3 is TGTGCCAGCAGAGAGACCGGGACTAAGGGCTACGAGCAGTACTTC. Its translation is CASRETGTKGYEQYF. V is TRBV6-5 and J is TRBJ2-7; 7 bases agree with TRBD2. Trimming cost V 6 bases and J 3 bases; bases outside gene matches: 11. The CDR3 length is 15 residues. Germline CDR1 and CDR2: MNHEY and SVGAGI.

This clone was seen just once. The chain employs TRBV6-6 and TRBJ1-5, with D hard to call. V lost 2 bases and J 7 bases, leaving 12 bases between the germline ends. The length of the CDR3 is 14 residues. CDR1 is MNHNY and CDR2 is SVGAGI in the germline V gene (reference sequence). The CDR3 loop reads CASSYGRESQPQHF. The DNA for the CDR3 is TGTGCCAGCAGTTACGGGAGGGAGTCACAGCCCCAGCATTTT.

The chain combines TRBV19 with TRBJ1-1; D is ambiguous. Germline CDR1 and CDR2: LNHDA and SQIVND (reference sequence). The CDR3 contains 12 residues. Trimming left V 1 base short and J 5 bases short, with 5 bases between. The CDR3: CASSIGATEAFF. For the CDR3, the DNA is TGTGCCAGTAGTATAGGGGCGACTGAAGCTTTCTTT.

This sequence joins TRBV5-1 and TRBJ1-1, with TRBD1 identical over 7 bases. With 2 bases clipped from V and 4 bases from J, the junction kept 8 bases outside the gene matches. CDR3 size: 15 residues. Germline V lookup: CDR1 SGHRS, CDR2 YFSETQ. CDR3 residues: CASSFDRAGSTEAFF. In DNA, the CDR3 is TGCGCCAGCAGCTTCGACAGGGCAGGGAGCACTGAAGCTTTCTTT.

The chain couples TRBV29-1 to TRBJ2-7; possibly TRBD1 for D (6 bases). The CDR3 runs to 14 residues. Deletions cut 1 base from V and 6 bases from J, with 16 bases between. Germline assignment: CDR1 SQVTM and CDR2 ANQGSEA. The CDR3 protein is CSVEGTGRAREQYF. DNA of the CDR3: TGCAGCGTTGAAGGAACAGGGAGAGCCCGCGAGCAGTACTTC.

This clone was detected only a few times. One end of the junction varies from germline; a read error may be responsible. This chain connects TRBV7-6 to TRBJ2-1, with TRBD2 matching over 15 bases. CDR3 length: 14 residues. Per the germline V gene, CDR1 is SGHVS and CDR2 is FNYEAQ. The CDR3 DNA sequence: TGTGCCAGCAGCTCAGGACTAGCGGGAGGGCATAACCTCTTC. This encodes CASSSGLAGGHNLF.

The chain is built from TRBV9 and TRBJ1-3; no clear D. The CDR3 is 15 residues long. Looked up from germline, CDR1 is SGDLS and CDR2 is YYNGEE. V was clipped by 0 bases and J by 3 bases, with 10 bases between them. CDR3 amino acids: CASSVGGSGGNTIYF. The CDR3 DNA is TGTGCCAGCAGCGTAGGCGGGTCCGGTGGAAACACCATATATTTT.

The rearrangement joins TRBV5-5 to TRBJ2-1; 10 nucleotides match TRBD1. The CDR3 is 14 amino acids. With V trimmed by 0 bases and J by 6 bases, 0 bases remained unmatched. Per the germline V gene, CDR1 is SGHKS and CDR2 is YYEKEE (reference sequence). The DNA for the CDR3 is TGTGCCAGCAGCTTGGGGACAGGGGGCAATGAGCAGTTCTTC. This sequence encodes CASSLGTGGNEQFF.